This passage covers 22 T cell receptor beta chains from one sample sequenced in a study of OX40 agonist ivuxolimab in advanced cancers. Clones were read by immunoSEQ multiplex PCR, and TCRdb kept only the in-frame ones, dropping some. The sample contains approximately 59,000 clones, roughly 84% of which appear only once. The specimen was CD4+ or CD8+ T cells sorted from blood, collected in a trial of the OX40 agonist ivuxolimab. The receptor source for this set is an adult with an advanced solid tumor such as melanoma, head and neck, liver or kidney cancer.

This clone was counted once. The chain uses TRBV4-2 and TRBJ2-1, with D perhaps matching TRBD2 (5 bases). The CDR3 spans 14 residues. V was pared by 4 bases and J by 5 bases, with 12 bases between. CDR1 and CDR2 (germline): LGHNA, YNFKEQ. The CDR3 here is CASSLGGGNNEQFF. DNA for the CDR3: TGTGCCAGCAGCCTAGGAGGTGGGAACAATGAGCAGTTCTTC.

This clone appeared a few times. Written as DNA, the CDR3 is TGTGCCAGTAGTATCCGTGATGGCACTGAAGCTTTCTTT. Encoded protein: CASSIRDGTEAFF. This chain connects TRBV19 to TRBJ1-1, with D unresolved. The CDR3 contains 13 residues. Trimming cost V 3 bases and J 4 bases, with 9 bases left between them. Germline-derived CDR1 and CDR2 are LNHDA and SQIVND (reference sequence).

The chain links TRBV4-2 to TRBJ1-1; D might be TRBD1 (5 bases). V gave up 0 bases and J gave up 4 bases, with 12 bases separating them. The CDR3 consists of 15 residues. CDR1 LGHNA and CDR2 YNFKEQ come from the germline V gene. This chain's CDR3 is CASSQEGRGPTEAFF. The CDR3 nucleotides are TGTGCCAGCAGCCAAGAGGGCCGGGGCCCCACTGAAGCTTTCTTT.

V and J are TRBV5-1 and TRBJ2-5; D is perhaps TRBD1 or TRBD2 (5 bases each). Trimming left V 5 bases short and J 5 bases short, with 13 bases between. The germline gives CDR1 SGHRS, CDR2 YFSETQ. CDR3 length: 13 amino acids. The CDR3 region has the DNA TGCGCCAGCAGATCAGGGACGCAGGAGACCCAGTACTTC. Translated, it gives CASRSGTQETQYF.

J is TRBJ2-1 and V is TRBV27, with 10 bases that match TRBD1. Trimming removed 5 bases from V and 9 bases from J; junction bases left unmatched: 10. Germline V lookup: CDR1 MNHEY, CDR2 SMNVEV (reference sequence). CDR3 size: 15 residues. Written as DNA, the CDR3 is TGTGCCAGCAGTCCGGGGACAGGGGCTTTCGGTGAGCAGTTCTTC. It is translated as CASSPGTGAFGEQFF.

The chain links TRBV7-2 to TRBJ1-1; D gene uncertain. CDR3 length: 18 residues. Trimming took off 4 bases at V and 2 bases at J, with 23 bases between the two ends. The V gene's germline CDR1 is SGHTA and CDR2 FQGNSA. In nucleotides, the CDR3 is TGTGCCAGCAGCTCGCGTGCCCCGTGGGAGACCATCAACACTGAAGCTTTCTTT. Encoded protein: CASSSRAPWETINTEAFF.

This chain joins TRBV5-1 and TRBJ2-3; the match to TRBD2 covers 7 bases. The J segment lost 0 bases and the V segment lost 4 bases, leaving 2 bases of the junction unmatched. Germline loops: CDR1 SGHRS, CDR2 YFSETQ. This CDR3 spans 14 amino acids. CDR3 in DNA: TGCGCCAGCAGCGGCGGGGGAAGCACAGATACGCAGTATTTT. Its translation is CASSGGGSTDTQYF.

CDR3 loop: CASSPATSGRAYEQYF. CDR3 coding DNA: TGCGCCAGCAGCCCGGCGACTAGCGGGAGGGCCTACGAGCAGTACTTC. V is TRBV5-1 and J is TRBJ2-7; 14 bases are shared with TRBD2. The CDR3 runs 16 residues. Trimming took 4 bases from V and 2 from J; bases not matched to a gene: 5. Per the germline V gene, CDR1 is SGHRS and CDR2 is YFSETQ.

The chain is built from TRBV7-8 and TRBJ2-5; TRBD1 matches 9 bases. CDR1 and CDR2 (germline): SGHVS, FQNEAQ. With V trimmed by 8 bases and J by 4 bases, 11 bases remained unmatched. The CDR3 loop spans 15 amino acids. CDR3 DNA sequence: TGTGCCAGCGGGGGACAGGGTGTAATTGGAGAGACCCAGTACTTC. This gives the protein CASGGQGVIGETQYF.

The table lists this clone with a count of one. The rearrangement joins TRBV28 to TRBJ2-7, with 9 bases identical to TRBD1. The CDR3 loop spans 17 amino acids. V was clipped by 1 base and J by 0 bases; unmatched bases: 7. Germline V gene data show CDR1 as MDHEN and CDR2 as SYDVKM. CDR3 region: CASSLFVRDRVSYEQYF. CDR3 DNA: TGTGCCAGCAGTTTATTCGTCCGGGACAGGGTCTCCTACGAGCAGTACTTC. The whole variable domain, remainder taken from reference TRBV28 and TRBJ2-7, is DVKVTQSSRYLVKRTGEKVFLECVQDMDHENMFWYRQDPGLGLRLIYFSYDVKMKEKGDIPEGYSVSREKKERFSLILESASTNQTSMYLCASSLFVRDRVSYEQYFGPGTRLTVT.

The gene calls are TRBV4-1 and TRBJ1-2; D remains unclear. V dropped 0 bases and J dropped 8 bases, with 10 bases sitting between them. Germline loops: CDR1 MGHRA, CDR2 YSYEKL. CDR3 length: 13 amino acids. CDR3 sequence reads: CASSQEEGGGYTF. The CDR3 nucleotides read TGCGCCAGCAGCCAAGAAGAGGGCGGCGGCTACACCTTC.

The CDR3 reads CASSLTRLGAQYF. CDR3 nucleotides: TGCGCCAGCAGTCTCACCAGATTGGGGGCCCAGTACTTC. This chain links TRBV10-1 with TRBJ2-5; TRBD1 or TRBD2 may be the D gene (5 bases each). The CDR3 sequence is 13 residues long. The germline V gene has CDR1 WNHNN and CDR2 SYGVQD (reference sequence). V was cut by 5 bases and J by 9 bases, with 16 bases left in between.

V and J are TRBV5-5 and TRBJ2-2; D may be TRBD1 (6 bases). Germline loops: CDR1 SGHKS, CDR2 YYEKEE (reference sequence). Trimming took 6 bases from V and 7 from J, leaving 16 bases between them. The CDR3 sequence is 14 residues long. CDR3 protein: CASIEQGSIGELFF. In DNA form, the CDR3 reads TGTGCCAGCATCGAACAGGGTTCGATCGGGGAGCTGTTTTTT.

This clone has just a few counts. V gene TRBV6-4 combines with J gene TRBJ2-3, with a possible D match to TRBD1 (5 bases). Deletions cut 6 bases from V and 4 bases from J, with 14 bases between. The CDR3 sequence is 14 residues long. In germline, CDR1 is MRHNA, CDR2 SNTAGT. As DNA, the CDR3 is TGTGCCAGCAGCCGCTTTGGGGCCGCAGATACGCAGTATTTT. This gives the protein CASSRFGAADTQYF.

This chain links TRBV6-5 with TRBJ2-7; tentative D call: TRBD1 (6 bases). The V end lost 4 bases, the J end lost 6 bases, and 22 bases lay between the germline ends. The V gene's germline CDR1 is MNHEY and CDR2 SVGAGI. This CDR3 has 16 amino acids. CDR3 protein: CASSSQSGRGDGEQYF. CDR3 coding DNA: TGTGCCAGCAGTTCCCAATCAGGCAGGGGCGACGGCGAGCAGTACTTC.

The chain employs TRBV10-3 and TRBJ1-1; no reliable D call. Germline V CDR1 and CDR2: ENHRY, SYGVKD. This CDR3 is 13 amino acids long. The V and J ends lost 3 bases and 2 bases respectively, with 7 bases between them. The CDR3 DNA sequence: TGTGCCATCAGTGACCCGACAAACACTGAAGCTTTCTTT. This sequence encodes CAISDPTNTEAFF.

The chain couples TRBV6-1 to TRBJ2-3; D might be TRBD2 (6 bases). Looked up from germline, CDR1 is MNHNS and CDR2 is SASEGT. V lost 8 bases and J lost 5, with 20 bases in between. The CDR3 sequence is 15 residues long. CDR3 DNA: TGTGCCAGCGCAACGTCCCGGGACTTAAAAGATACGCAGTATTTT. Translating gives CASATSRDLKDTQYF.

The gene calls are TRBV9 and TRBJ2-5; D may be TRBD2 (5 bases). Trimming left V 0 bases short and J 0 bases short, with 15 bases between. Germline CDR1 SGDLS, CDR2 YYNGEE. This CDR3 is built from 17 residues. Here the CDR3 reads CASSVATGLPYQETQYF. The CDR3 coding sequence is TGTGCCAGCAGCGTAGCTACTGGACTGCCGTACCAAGAGACCCAGTACTTC. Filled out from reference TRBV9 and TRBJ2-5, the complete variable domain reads DSGVTQTPKHLITATGQRVTLRCSPRSGDLSVYWYQQSLDQGLQFLIQYYNGEERAKGNILERFSAQQFPDLHSELNLSSLELGDSALYFCASSVATGLPYQETQYFGPGTRLLVL.

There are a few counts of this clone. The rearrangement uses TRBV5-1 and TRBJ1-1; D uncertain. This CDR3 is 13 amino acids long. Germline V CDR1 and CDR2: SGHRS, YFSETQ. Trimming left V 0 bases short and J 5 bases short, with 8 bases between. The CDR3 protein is CASSLADLTEAFF. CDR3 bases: TGCGCCAGCAGCTTGGCAGACTTAACTGAAGCTTTCTTT.

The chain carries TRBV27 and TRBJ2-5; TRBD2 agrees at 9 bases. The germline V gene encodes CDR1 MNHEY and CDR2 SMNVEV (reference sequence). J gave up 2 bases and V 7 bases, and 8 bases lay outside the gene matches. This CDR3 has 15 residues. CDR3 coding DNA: TGTGCCAGCACGTCTAGCGGGATGGGGCAAGAGACCCAGTACTTC. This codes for CASTSSGMGQETQYF.

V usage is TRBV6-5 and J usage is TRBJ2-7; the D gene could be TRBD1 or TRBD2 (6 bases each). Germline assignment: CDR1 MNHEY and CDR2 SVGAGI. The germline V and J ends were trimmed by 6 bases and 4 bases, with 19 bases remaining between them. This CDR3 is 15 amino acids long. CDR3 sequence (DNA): TGTGCCAGCAGGTCCGCCGTGGGGGCGGGGTACGAGCAGTACTTC. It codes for CASRSAVGAGYEQYF.

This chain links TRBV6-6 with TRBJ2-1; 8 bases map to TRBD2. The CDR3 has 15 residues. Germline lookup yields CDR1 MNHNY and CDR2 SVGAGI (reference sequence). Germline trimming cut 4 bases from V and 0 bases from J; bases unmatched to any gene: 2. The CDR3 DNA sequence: TGTGCCAGCAGTTCTGGGACTAGCTCCTACAATGAGCAGTTCTTC. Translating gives CASSSGTSSYNEQFF.